The 21 T cell receptor beta chains presented below share a single source sample, sequenced in a study of T-cell memory formation after mild COVID-19. MiXCR, run by TCRdb on the 5' RACE reads, gives a single entry per CDR3 protein. The sample records roughly 200,000 distinct CDR3 sequences, 15% to 20% being singletons. Sequencing was carried out using PBMCs or a T cell subset sorted from them (not recorded which). The source of these receptors is an adult woman who had mild COVID-19 (a few samples of this study predate the infection). Cell type and time point are not known.

J is TRBJ2-6 and V is TRBV7-9, with D possibly TRBD2 on 6 matching bases. This CDR3 contains 15 residues. V was clipped by 4 bases and J by 2 bases, with 9 bases between them. Germline CDR1 reads SEHNR; CDR2 reads FQNEAQ (reference sequence). The CDR3 loop reads CASSSPGAGANVLTF. The CDR3 DNA reads TGTGCCAGCAGCTCTCCGGGGGCTGGGGCCAACGTCCTGACTTTC.

The rearrangement links TRBV5-1 to TRBJ2-7; no definite D call. V was shortened by 5 bases and J by 2 bases, with 11 bases between the two germline ends. CDR3 length: 13 residues. Germline-derived CDR1 and CDR2 are SGHRS and YFSETQ. CDR3 sequence reads: CASRELGAYEQYF. CDR3 nucleotides: TGCGCCAGCAGGGAGTTAGGAGCCTACGAGCAGTACTTC. Combining the CDR3 with reference TRBV5-1 and TRBJ2-7 gives the whole variable domain KAGVTQTPRYLIKTRGQQVTLSCSPISGHRSVSWYQQTPGQGLQFLFEYFSETQRNKGNFPGRFSGRQFSNSRSEMNVSTLELGDSALYLCASRELGAYEQYFGPGTRLTVT.

This clonotype was seen ten or more times. The chain employs TRBV7-8 and TRBJ1-2; D is unclear. Per germline, CDR1 SGHVS and CDR2 FQNEAQ. V was pared by 1 base and J by 9 bases, with 15 bases between. This CDR3 is 14 amino acids long. In DNA form, the CDR3 reads TGTGCCAGCAGCTTAGATCTGGCCACCCAAAGCTACACCTTC. It yields the protein CASSLDLATQSYTF.

This clonotype was seen only a few times. The chain links TRBV24-1 to TRBJ1-2; D is perhaps TRBD1 (5 bases). V was clipped by 2 bases and J by 0 bases, with 18 bases between them. The CDR3 contains 18 residues. CDR1 KGHDR and CDR2 SFDVKD come from the germline V gene. The CDR3 loop reads CATSDSEGYGTSNYGYTF. CDR3 DNA sequence: TGTGCCACCAGTGATTCAGAGGGATATGGGACCTCTAACTATGGCTACACCTTC.

The J gene is TRBJ2-1, the V gene TRBV18, with D unresolved. V lost 2 bases to trimming and J lost 7 bases, with 12 bases between them. The V gene's germline CDR1 is KGHSH and CDR2 LQKENI. This CDR3 region has 14 residues. The CDR3 bases are TGTGCCAGCTCACCAAGCCCTGGGTCGAATGAGCAGTTCTTC. Encoded protein: CASSPSPGSNEQFF.

The chain employs TRBV12-3 or TRBV12-4 and TRBJ1-3, with TRBD1 as a possible D gene (5 bases). The CDR3 is 14 residues long. Trimming left V 9 bases short and J 0 bases short, with 12 bases between. The CDR3 region is CASNPTVSGNTIYF. In DNA, the CDR3 is TGTGCCAGTAATCCGACAGTCTCTGGAAACACCATATATTTT.

The chain combines TRBV18 with TRBJ1-2; TRBD1 matches 8 bases. Trimming removed 3 bases from V and 0 bases from J; junction bases left unmatched: 12. In germline, CDR1 is KGHSH, CDR2 LQKENI. The length of the CDR3 is 18 residues. The CDR3 DNA is TGTGCCAGCTCACCTTCTCCGGGACAGGTGGGAGCTAACTATGGCTACACCTTC. This encodes CASSPSPGQVGANYGYTF.

The rearrangement uses TRBV7-2 and TRBJ2-7, with D maybe TRBD2 (5 bases). Germline-derived CDR1 and CDR2 are SGHTA and FQGNSA. There are 14 residues in the CDR3. V was trimmed by 5 bases and J by 0 bases, leaving 11 bases between them. This CDR3 reads CASSLSGNSYEQYF. In DNA, the CDR3 is TGTGCCAGCAGCCTCTCCGGGAACTCCTACGAGCAGTACTTC.

This clonotype was counted many times. This chain connects TRBV5-1 to TRBJ2-7; 8 positions match TRBD1. The ends lost 4 bases at V and 4 bases at J; junction bases unmatched: 13. The CDR3 has 16 amino acids. Germline V gene data show CDR1 as SGHRS and CDR2 as YFSETQ. DNA of the CDR3: TGCGCCAGCAGCGACGGAAGACAGGGGACGCAGTACGAGCAGTACTTC. Protein product: CASSDGRQGTQYEQYF.

In this sample, this clonotype turned up a few times. V usage is TRBV2 and J usage is TRBJ2-3; no definite D call. The germline V gene has CDR1 SNHLY and CDR2 FYNNEI. This CDR3 contains 14 residues. Trimming removed 4 bases from V and 6 bases from J, with 14 bases in between. As DNA, the CDR3 is TGTGCCAGCAGTGTCGTGACCCCTCTGGATACGCAGTATTTT. Its translation: CASSVVTPLDTQYF.

This clonotype was seen more than once but under ten times. V is TRBV5-1 and J is TRBJ2-1; 12 nucleotides agree with TRBD2. The junction had 5 bases not matched to a gene; V was cut back by 2 bases and J by 5 bases. Looked up from germline, CDR1 is SGHRS and CDR2 is YFSETQ. CDR3 length equals 16 residues. In nucleotides, the CDR3 is TGCGCCAGCAGCTTCCCTAGCGGGAGGGGGGACAATGAGCAGTTCTTC. It encodes CASSFPSGRGDNEQFF.

The chain has TRBV12-3 or TRBV12-4 and TRBJ1-2; D remains unclear. There are 14 residues in the CDR3. Trimming removed 6 bases at V and 6 bases at J, with 17 bases between. Written as DNA, the CDR3 is TGTGCCAGCAGCCGGGTGCGGGGAGGAGATGGCTACACCTTC. Amino acid sequence: CASSRVRGGDGYTF.

V gene TRBV6-5 combines with J gene TRBJ1-2; 11 bases agree with TRBD1. CDR1 is MNHEY and CDR2 is SVGAGI in the germline V gene. Trimming removed 6 bases from V and 5 bases from J; junction bases left unmatched: 11. CDR3 length: 16 residues. The CDR3 sequence is CASSPSGTGGRYGYTF. The CDR3 DNA reads TGTGCCAGCAGCCCATCTGGGACAGGGGGTCGTTATGGCTACACCTTC.

This clonotype turned up a few times. J is TRBJ2-3 and V is TRBV29-1, with D perhaps matching TRBD1 (5 bases). The germline V and J ends were trimmed by 4 bases and 2 bases, with 7 bases remaining between them. The CDR3 runs 12 residues. Germline V lookup: CDR1 SQVTM, CDR2 ANQGSEA. CDR3: CSVGQNTDTQYF. The CDR3, as DNA: TGCAGCGTTGGACAGAACACAGATACGCAGTATTTT.

The sample holds one count of this clonotype. The rearrangement links TRBV2 to TRBJ2-1; 12 bases line up with TRBD2. V dropped 8 bases and J dropped 7; count of bases not matched to a gene: 21. Per the germline V gene, CDR1 is SNHLY and CDR2 is FYNNEI. The CDR3 is 19 residues long. The CDR3 sequence is CASFGLFEERLAGVNEQFF. As DNA, the CDR3 is TGTGCCAGCTTTGGACTTTTTGAGGAAAGACTAGCGGGAGTGAATGAGCAGTTCTTC.

The rearrangement links TRBV29-1 to TRBJ2-2, with D maybe TRBD2 (5 bases). Germline V lookup: CDR1 SQVTM, CDR2 ANQGSEA. Deletions cut 3 bases from V and 4 bases from J, with 15 bases between. This CDR3 contains 15 residues. The CDR3 loop reads CSVDTAPAGTGELFF. As DNA, the CDR3 is TGCAGCGTTGACACAGCCCCTGCGGGCACCGGGGAGCTGTTTTTT.

This chain uses TRBV5-6 with TRBJ2-3; D unresolved. Germline-derived CDR1 and CDR2 are SGHDT and YYEEEE. V lost 0 bases and J lost 2, with 4 bases in between. The length of the CDR3 is 13 residues. CDR3 loop: CASSLVDTDTQYF. CDR3 nucleotide sequence: TGTGCCAGCAGCTTGGTTGACACAGATACGCAGTATTTT.

The gene calls are TRBV11-2 and TRBJ2-1, with D tentatively TRBD2 (5 bases). This CDR3 spans 14 amino acids. Germline V CDR1 and CDR2: SGHAT, FQNNGV. V was shortened by 3 bases and J by 6 bases, with 12 bases between the two germline ends. This CDR3 is CASSLNGIFNEQFF. The CDR3 DNA is TGTGCCAGCAGCTTGAACGGGATATTCAATGAGCAGTTCTTC.

There are a few counts of this clonotype. This chain links TRBV5-1 with TRBJ1-1; 9 bases are a match to TRBD1. After removal of 3 bases from V and 7 bases from J, the junction contained 4 bases not matched to a gene. The CDR3 has 13 amino acids. Germline assignment: CDR1 SGHRS and CDR2 YFSETQ. Here the CDR3 reads CASSYTGGLEAFF. The CDR3 DNA reads as TGCGCCAGCAGCTACACAGGGGGCCTTGAAGCTTTCTTT. Looking up the rest from reference TRBV5-1 and TRBJ1-1 gives the full variable domain: KAGVTQTPRYLIKTRGQQVTLSCSPISGHRSVSWYQQTPGQGLQFLFEYFSETQRNKGNFPGRFSGRQFSNSRSEMNVSTLELGDSALYLCASSYTGGLEAFFGQGTRLTVV.

The V and J genes are TRBV4-3 and TRBJ2-3; a weak D match, TRBD2 (5 bases). Germline lookup yields CDR1 LGHNA and CDR2 YSLEER. The CDR3 has 16 amino acids. V lost 0 bases and J lost 5, with 15 bases in between. As DNA, the CDR3 is TGCGCCAGCAGCCAAGATATTCGGGATCATCAAGATACGCAGTATTTT. Translating gives CASSQDIRDHQDTQYF.

This chain connects TRBV5-1 to TRBJ1-5, with D possibly TRBD1 on 5 matching bases. The CDR3 consists of 13 residues. Germline V gene sequence: CDR1 SGHRS, CDR2 YFSETQ. V gave up 3 bases and J gave up 1 base, with 5 bases separating them. CDR3: CASSWDSNQPQHF. The CDR3 nucleotides read TGCGCCAGCAGCTGGGACAGCAATCAGCCCCAGCATTTT.